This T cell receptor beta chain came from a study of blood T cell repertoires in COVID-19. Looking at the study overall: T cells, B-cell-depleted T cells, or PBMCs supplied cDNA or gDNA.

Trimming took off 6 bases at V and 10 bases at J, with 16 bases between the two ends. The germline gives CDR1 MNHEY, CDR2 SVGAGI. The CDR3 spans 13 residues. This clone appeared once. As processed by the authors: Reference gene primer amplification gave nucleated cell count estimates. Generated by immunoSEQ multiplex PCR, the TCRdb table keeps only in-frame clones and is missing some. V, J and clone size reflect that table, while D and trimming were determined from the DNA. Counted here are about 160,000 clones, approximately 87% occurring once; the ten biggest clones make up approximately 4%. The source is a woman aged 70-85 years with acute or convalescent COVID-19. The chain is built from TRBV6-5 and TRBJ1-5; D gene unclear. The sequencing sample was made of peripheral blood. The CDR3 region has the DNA TGTGCCAGCAGATCTGCCCGGGTCGGCCCCCAGCATTTT. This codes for CASRSARVGPQHF.